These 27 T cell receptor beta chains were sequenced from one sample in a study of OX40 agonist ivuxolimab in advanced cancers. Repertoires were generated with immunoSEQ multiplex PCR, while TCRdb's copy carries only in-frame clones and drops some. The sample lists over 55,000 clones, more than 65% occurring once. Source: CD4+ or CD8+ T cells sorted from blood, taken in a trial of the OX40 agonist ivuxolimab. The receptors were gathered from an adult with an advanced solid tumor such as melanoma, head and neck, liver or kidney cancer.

CDR3 in amino acids: CASSTRTSGTNEQFF. The DNA for the CDR3 is TGTGCCAGTAGTACCCGGACTAGCGGGACCAATGAGCAGTTCTTC. V usage is TRBV19 and J usage is TRBJ2-1; 12 bases are a match to TRBD2. This CDR3 contains 15 residues. Germline V gene data show CDR1 as LNHDA and CDR2 as SQIVND (reference sequence). Trimming took 4 bases from V and 6 from J; bases not matched to a gene: 4.

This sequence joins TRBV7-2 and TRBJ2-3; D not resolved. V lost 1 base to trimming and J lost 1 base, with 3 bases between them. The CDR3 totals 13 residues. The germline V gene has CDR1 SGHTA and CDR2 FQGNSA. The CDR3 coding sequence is TGTGCCAGCAGCTTAGGGGGCACAGATACGCAGTATTTT. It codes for CASSLGGTDTQYF.

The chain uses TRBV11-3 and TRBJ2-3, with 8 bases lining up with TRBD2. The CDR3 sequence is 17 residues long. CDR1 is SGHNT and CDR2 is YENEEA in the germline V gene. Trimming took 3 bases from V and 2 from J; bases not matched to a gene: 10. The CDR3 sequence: CASSFLPAGAFTDTQYF. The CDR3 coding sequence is TGTGCCAGCAGCTTCCTTCCAGCGGGAGCTTTCACAGATACGCAGTATTTT. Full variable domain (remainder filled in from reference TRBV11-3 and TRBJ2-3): EAGVVQSPRYKIIEKKQPVAFWCNPISGHNTLYWYLQNLGQGPELLIRYENEEAVDDSQLPKDRFSAERLKGVDSTLKIQPAELGDSAVYLCASSFLPAGAFTDTQYFGPGTRLTVL.

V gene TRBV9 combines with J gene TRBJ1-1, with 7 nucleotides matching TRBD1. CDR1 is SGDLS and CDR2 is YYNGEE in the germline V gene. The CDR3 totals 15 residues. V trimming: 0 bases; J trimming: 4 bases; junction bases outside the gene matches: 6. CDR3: CASSVDDRASTEAFF. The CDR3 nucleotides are TGTGCCAGCAGCGTAGATGACAGGGCGAGCACTGAAGCTTTCTTT. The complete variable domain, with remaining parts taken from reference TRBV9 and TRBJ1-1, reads DSGVTQTPKHLITATGQRVTLRCSPRSGDLSVYWYQQSLDQGLQFLIQYYNGEERAKGNILERFSAQQFPDLHSELNLSSLELGDSALYFCASSVDDRASTEAFFGQGTRLTVV.

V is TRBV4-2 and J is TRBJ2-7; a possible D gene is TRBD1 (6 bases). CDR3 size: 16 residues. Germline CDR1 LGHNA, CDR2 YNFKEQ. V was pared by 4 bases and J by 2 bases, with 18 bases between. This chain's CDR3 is CASSPLPGQGTYEQYF. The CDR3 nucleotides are TGTGCCAGCAGCCCCCTTCCAGGTCAGGGGACCTACGAGCAGTACTTC.

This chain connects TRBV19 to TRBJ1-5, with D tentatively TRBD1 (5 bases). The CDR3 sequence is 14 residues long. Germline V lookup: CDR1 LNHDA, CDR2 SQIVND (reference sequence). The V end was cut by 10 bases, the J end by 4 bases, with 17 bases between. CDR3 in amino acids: CATRGLGGNQPQHF. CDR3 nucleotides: TGTGCCACCCGGGGCCTGGGGGGGAATCAGCCCCAGCATTTT.

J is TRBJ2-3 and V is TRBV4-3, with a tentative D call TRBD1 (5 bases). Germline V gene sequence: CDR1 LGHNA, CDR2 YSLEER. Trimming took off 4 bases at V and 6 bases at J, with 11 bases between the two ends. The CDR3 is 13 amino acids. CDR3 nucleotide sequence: TGCGCCAGCAGCCGCGCAGGGTATGATACGCAGTATTTT. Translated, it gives CASSRAGYDTQYF.

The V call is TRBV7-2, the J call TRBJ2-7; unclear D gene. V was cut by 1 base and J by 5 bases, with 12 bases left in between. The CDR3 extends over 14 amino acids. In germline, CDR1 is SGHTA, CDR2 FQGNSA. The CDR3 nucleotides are TGTGCCAGCAGCTTAGTTGATAGTAAAGACGAGCAGTACTTC. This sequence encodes CASSLVDSKDEQYF.

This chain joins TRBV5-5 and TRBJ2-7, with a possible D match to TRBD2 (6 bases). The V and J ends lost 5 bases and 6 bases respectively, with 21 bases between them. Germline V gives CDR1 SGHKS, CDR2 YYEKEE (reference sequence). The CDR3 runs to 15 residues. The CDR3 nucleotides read TGTGCCAGCAGGTCCGGGGGAACGTTAGAGGGCGAGCAGTACTTC. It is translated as CASRSGGTLEGEQYF.

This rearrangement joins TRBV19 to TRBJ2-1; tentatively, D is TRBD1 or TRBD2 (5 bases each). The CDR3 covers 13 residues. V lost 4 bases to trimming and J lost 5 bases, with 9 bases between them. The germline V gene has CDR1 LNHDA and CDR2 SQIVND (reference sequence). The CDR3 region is CASSRDGHNEQFF. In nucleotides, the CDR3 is TGTGCCAGTAGTAGGGACGGACACAATGAGCAGTTCTTC.

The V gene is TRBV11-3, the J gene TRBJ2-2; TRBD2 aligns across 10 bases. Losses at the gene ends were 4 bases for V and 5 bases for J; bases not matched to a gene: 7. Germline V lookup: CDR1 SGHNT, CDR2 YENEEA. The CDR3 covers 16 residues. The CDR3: CASSSSLAGRTGELFF. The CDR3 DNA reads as TGTGCCAGCAGCTCCTCACTAGCGGGACGGACCGGGGAGCTGTTTTTT.

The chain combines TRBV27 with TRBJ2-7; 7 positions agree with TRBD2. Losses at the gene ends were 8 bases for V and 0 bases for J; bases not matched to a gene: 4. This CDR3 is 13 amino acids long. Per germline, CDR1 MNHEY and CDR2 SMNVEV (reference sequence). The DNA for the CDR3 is TGTGCCAGCCGATTAGCGGGCTCCTACGAGCAGTACTTC. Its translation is CASRLAGSYEQYF.

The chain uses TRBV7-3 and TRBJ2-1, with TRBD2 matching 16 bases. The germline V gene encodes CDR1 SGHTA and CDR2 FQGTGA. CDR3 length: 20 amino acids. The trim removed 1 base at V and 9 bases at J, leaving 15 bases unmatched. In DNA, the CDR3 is TGTGCCAGCAGCTTAAGACGAAAGGCCGGGACTAGCGGGAGGGCCCCTGAGCAGTTCTTC. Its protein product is CASSLRRKAGTSGRAPEQFF. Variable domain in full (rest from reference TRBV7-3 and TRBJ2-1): GAGVSQTPSNKVTEKGKYVELRCDPISGHTALYWYRQSLGQGPEFLIYFQGTGAADDSGLPNDRFFAVRPEGSVSTLKIQRTERGDSAVYLCASSLRRKAGTSGRAPEQFFGPGTRLTVL.

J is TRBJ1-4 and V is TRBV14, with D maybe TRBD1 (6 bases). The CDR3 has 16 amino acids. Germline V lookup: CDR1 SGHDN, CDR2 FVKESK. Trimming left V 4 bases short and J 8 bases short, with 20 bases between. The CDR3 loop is CASSRLRDTGREKLFF. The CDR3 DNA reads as TGTGCCAGCAGCCGCCTACGGGACACCGGCCGGGAAAAACTGTTTTTT.

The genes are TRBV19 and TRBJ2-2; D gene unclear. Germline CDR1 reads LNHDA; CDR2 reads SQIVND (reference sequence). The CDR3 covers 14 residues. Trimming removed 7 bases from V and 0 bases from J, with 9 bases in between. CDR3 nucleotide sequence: TGTGCCAGTACGAGAGTCGCGAACACCGGGGAGCTGTTTTTT. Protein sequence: CASTRVANTGELFF.

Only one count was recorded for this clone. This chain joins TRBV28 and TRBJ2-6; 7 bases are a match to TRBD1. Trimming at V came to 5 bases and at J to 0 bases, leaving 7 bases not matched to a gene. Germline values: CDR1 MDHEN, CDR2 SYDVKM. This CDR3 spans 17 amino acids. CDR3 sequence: CASSPDRASSGANVLTF. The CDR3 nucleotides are TGTGCCAGCAGTCCCGACAGGGCCTCCTCTGGGGCCAACGTCCTGACTTTC.

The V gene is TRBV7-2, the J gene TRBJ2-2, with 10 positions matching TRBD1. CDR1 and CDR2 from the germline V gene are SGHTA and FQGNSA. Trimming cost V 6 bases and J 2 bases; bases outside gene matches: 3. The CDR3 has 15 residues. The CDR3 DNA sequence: TGTGCCAGCAGGGGGACAGGGGTTAACACCGGGGAGCTGTTTTTT. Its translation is CASRGTGVNTGELFF.

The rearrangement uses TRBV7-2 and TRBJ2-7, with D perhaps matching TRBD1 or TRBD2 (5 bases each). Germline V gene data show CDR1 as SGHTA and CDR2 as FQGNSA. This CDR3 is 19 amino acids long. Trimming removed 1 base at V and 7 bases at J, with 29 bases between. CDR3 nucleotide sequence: TGTGCCAGCAGCTTAGTTTTTCTAGGTGTCGGGGCCCGGTCGTGGGAGCAGTACTTC. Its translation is CASSLVFLGVGARSWEQYF. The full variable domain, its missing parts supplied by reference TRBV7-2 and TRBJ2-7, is GAGVSQSPSNKVTEKGKDVELRCDPISGHTALYWYRQSLGQGLEFLIYFQGNSAPDKSGLPSDRFSAERTGGSVSTLTIQRTQQEDSAVYLCASSLVFLGVGARSWEQYFGPGTRLTVT.

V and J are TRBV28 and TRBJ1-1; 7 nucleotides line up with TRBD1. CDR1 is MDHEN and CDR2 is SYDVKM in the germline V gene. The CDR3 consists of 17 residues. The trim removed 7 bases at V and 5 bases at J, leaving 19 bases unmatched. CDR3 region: CASTRTGEPSLGTEAFF. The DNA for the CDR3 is TGTGCCAGCACCCGAACAGGGGAACCCTCCCTGGGGACTGAAGCTTTCTTT.

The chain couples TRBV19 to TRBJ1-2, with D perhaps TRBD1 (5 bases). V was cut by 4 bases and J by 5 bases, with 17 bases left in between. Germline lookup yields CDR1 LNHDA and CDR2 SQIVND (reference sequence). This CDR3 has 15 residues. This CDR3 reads CASSTTGRAGYGYTF. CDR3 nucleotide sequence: TGTGCCAGTAGTACTACCGGCAGGGCCGGGTATGGCTACACCTTC.

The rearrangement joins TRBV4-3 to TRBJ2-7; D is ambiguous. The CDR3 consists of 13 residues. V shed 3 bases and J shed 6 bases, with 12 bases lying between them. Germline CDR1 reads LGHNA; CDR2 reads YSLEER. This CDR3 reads CASSQGSRIEQYF. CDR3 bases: TGCGCCAGCAGCCAGGGCTCGCGCATCGAGCAGTACTTC.

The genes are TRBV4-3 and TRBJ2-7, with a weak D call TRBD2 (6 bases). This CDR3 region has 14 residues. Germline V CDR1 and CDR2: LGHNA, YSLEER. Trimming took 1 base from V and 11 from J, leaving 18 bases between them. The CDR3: CASSQALGGWGEYF. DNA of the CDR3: TGCGCCAGCAGCCAAGCCCTGGGGGGATGGGGGGAGTACTTC.

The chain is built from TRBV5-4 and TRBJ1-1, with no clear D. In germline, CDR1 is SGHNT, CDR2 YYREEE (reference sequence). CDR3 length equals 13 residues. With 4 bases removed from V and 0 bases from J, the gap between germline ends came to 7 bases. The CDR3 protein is CASSPLLNTEAFF. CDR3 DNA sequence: TGTGCCAGCAGCCCTTTATTGAACACTGAAGCTTTCTTT.

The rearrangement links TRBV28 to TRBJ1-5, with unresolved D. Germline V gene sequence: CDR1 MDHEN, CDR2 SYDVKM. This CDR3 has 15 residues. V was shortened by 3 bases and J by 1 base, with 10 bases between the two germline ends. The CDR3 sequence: CASSFPAGSNQPQHF. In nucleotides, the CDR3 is TGTGCCAGCAGTTTCCCAGCCGGGAGCAATCAGCCCCAGCATTTT.

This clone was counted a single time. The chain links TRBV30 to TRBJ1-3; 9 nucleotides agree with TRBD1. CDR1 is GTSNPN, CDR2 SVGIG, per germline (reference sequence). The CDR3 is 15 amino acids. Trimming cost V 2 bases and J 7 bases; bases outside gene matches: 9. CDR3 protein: CAWSLTGQGWNTIYF. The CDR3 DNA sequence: TGTGCCTGGAGTCTAACGGGACAGGGCTGGAACACCATATATTTT.

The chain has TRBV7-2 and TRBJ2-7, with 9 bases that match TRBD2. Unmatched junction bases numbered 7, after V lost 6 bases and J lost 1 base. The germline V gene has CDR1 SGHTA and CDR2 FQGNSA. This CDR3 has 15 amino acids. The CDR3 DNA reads TGTGCCAGCAGTTTCAGGGCGGGAGGGTCCTACGAGCAGTACTTC. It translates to CASSFRAGGSYEQYF. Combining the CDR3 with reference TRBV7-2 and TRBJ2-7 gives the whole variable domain GAGVSQSPSNKVTEKGKDVELRCDPISGHTALYWYRQSLGQGLEFLIYFQGNSAPDKSGLPSDRFSAERTGGSVSTLTIQRTQQEDSAVYLCASSFRAGGSYEQYFGPGTRLTVT.

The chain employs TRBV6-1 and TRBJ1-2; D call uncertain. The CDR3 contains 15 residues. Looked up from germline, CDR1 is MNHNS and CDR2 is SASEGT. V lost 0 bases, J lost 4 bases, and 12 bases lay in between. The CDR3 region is CASSEAGFIAYGYTF. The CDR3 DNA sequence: TGTGCCAGCAGTGAAGCGGGGTTTATTGCCTATGGCTACACCTTC.